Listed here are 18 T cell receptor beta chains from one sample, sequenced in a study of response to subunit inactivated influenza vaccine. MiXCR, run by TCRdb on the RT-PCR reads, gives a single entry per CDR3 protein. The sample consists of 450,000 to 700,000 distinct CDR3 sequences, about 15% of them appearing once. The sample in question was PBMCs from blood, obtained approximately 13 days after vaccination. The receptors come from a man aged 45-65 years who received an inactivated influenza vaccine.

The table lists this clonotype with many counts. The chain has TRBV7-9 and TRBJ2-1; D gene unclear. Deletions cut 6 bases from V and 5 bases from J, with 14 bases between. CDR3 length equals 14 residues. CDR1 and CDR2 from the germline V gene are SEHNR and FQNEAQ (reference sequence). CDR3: CASSHFGPNNEQFF. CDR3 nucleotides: TGTGCCAGCAGTCATTTTGGCCCTAACAATGAGCAGTTCTTC.

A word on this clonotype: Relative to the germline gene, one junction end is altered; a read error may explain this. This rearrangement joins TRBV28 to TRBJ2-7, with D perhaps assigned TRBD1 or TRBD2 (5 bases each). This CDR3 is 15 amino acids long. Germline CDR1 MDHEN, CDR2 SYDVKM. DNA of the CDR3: TGTGCCAGCAGTTTTGGGGGACCTACCTCCCACGAGCAGTACTTC. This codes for CASSFGGPTSHEQYF.

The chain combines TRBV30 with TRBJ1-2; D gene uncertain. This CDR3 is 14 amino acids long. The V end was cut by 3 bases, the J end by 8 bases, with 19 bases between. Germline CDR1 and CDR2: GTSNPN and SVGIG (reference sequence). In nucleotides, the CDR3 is TGTGCCTGGAGGGGGAGAGGGCTTCCTATGGGCTACACCTTC. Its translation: CAWRGRGLPMGYTF.

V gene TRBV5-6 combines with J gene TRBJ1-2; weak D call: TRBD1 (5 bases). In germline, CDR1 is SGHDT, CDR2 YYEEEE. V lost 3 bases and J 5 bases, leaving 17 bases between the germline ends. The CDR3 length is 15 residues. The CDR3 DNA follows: TGTGCCAGCAGCTCCTCCGGGACTATGCTTTATGGCTACACCTTC. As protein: CASSSSGTMLYGYTF. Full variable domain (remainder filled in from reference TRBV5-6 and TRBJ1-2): DAGVTQSPTHLIKTRGQQVTLRCSPKSGHDTVSWYQQALGQGPQFIFQYYEEEERQRGNFPDRFSGHQFPNYSSELNVNALLLGDSALYLCASSSSGTMLYGYTFGSGTRLTVV.

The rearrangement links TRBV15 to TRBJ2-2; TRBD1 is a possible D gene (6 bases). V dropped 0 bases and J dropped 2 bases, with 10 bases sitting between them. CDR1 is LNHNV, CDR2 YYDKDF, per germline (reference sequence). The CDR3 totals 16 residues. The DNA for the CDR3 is TGTGCCACCAGCAGAGATAGACAGGCTAACACCGGGGAGCTGTTTTTT. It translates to CATSRDRQANTGELFF. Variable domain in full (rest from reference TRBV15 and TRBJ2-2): DAMVIQNPRYQVTQFGKPVTLSCSQTLNHNVMYWYQQKSSQAPKLLFHYYDKDFNNEADTPDNFQSRRPNTSFCFLDIRSPGLGDTAMYLCATSRDRQANTGELFFGEGSRLTVL.

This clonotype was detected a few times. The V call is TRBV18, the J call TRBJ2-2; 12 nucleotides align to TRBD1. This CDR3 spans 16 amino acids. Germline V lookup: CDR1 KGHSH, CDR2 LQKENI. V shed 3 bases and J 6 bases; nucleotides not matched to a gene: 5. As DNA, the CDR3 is TGTGCCAGCTCACCGGTGGGACAGGGGGCCTCCGGGGAGCTGTTTTTT. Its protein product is CASSPVGQGASGELFF. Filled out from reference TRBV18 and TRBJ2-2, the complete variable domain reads NAGVMQNPRHLVRRRGQEARLRCSPMKGHSHVYWYRQLPEEGLKFMVYLQKENIIDESGMPKERFSAEFPKEGPSILRIQQVVRGDSAAYFCASSPVGQGASGELFFGEGSRLTVL.

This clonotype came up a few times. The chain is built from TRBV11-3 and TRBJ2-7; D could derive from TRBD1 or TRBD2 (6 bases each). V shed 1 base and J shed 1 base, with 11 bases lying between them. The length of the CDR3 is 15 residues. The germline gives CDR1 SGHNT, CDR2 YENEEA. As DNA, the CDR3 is TGTGCCAGCAGCTTAGGGAGGGACACGTCCTACGAGCAGTACTTC. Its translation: CASSLGRDTSYEQYF.

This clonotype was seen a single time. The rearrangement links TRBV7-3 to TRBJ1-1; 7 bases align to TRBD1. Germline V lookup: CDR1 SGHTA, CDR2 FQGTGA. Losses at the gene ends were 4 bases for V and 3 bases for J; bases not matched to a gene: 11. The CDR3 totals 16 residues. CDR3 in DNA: TGTGCCAGCAGCTCGCTCGACAGGGTAAAGTACACTGAAGCTTTCTTT. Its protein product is CASSSLDRVKYTEAFF.

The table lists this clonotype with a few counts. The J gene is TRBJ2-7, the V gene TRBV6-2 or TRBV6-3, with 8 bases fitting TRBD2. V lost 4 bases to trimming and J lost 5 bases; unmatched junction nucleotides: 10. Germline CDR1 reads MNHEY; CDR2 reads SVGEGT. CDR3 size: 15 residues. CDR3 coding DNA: TGTGCCAGCAGTTTAGCGGGGCGGCGTGTAGACGAGCAGTACTTC. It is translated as CASSLAGRRVDEQYF.

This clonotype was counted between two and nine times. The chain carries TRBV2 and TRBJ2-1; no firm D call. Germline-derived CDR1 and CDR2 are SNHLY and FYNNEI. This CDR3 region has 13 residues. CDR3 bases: TGTCGAGCCCGTCGAGCCTCCTACAATGAGCAGTTCTTC. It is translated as CRARRASYNEQFF.

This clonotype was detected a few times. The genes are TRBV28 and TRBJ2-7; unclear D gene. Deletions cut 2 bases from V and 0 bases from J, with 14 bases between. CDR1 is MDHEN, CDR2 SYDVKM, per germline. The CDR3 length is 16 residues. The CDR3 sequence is CASSLRWRSLSYEQYF. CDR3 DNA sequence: TGTGCCAGCAGTTTAAGGTGGCGGTCCCTCTCCTACGAGCAGTACTTC.

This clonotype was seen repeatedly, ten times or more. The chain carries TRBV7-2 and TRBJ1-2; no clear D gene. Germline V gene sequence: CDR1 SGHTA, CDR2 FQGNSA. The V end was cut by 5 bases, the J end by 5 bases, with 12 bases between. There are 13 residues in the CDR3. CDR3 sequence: CASSNPSEYGYTF. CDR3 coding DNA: TGTGCCAGCAGCAATCCCTCGGAGTATGGCTACACCTTC.

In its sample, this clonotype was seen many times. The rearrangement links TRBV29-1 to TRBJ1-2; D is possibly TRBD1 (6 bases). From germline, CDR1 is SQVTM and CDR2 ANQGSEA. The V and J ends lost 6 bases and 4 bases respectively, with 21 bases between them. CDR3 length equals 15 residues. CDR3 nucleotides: TGCAGCGTGGAGGGGATTGAGGACAGAACCTATGGCTACACCTTC. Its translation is CSVEGIEDRTYGYTF. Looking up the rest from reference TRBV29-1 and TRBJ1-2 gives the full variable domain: SAVISQKPSRDICQRGTSLTIQCQVDSQVTMMFWYRQQPGQSLTLIATANQGSEATYESGFVIDKFPISRPNLTFSTLTVSNMSPEDSSIYLCSVEGIEDRTYGYTFGSGTRLTVV.

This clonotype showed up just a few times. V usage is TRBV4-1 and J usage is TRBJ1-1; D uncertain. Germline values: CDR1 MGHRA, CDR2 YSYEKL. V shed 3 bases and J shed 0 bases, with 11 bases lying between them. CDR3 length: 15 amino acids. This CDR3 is CASSQIIRMNTEAFF. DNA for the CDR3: TGCGCCAGCAGCCAGATCATACGGATGAACACTGAAGCTTTCTTT.

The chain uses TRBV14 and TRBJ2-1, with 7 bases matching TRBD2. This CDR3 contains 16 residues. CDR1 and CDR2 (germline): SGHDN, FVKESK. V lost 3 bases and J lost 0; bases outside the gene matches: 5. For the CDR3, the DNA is TGTGCCAGCAGCCACAGAGCGGGATTCTCCTACAATGAGCAGTTCTTC. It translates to CASSHRAGFSYNEQFF.

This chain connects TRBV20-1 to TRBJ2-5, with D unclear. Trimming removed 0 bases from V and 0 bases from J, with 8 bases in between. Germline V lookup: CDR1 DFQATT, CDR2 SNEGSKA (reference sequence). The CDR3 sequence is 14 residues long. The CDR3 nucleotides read TGCAGTGCTAGAGATTGGGCTGACCAAGAGACCCAGTACTTC. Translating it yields CSARDWADQETQYF.

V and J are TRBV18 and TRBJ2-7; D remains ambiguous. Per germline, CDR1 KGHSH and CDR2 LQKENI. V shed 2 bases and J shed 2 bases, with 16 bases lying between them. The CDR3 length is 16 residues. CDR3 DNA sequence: TGTGCCAGCTCACCAGAGGTACGCCAGCCACCCTACGAGCAGTACTTC. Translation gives CASSPEVRQPPYEQYF.

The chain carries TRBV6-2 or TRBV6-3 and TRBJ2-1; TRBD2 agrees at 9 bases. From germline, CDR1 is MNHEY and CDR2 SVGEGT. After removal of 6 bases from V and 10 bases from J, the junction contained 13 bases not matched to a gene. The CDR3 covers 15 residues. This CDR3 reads CASSGGVAGVWEQFF. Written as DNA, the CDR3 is TGTGCCAGCAGCGGCGGAGTAGCGGGAGTTTGGGAGCAGTTCTTC.